These T cell receptor beta chains were read from a single sample in a study of blood T cell repertoires in COVID-19. TCRdb's copy holds only in-frame clones and misses some; the assay was immunoSEQ multiplex PCR. This table holds over 250,000 clones, roughly 90% found once. Sequenced material: PBMCs or T cells enriched from blood (not recorded which). These receptors came from a man in his sixties who had recovered from COVID-19. Both conserved end residues are part of each CDR3. The order of the fields is V gene, clone size, J gene, D gene, CDR3 DNA, CDR3 protein. The D gene is left open where the match is weak. Only part of the rows carry a size: once, few, many, or a class if the clone is expanded.

v_gene: TRBV5-1
abundance: -
j_gene: TRBJ1-1
d_gene: -
CDR3nt: TGCGCCAGCAGCCCGACAGGAGCTGAAGCTTTCTTT
CDR3aa: CASSPTGAEAFF

v_gene: TRBV5-4
abundance: -
j_gene: TRBJ2-1
d_gene: TRBD2
CDR3nt: TGTGCCAGCAGCTCGGGGGCTAGCGGGGGCTTGAATGAGCAGTTCTTC
CDR3aa: CASSSGASGGLNEQFF

v_gene: TRBV6-1
abundance: -
j_gene: TRBJ2-4
d_gene: -
CDR3nt: TGTGCCAGCAGTGAAGAGGAGGGGGCCAAAAACATTCAGTACTTC
CDR3aa: CASSEEEGAKNIQYF

v_gene: TRBV10-1
abundance: -
j_gene: TRBJ2-5
d_gene: TRBD2
CDR3nt: TGCGCCAGCAGTGAGCTAGCGGGAGGACAAGAGACCCAGTACTTC
CDR3aa: CASSELAGGQETQYF

v_gene: TRBV27
abundance: once
j_gene: TRBJ2-3
d_gene: -
CDR3nt: TGTGCCAGCACCTTCAGGGGCCGGGTCACAGATACGCAGTATTTT
CDR3aa: CASTFRGRVTDTQYF

v_gene: TRBV5-4
abundance: -
j_gene: TRBJ2-2
d_gene: -
CDR3nt: TGTGCCAGCAGTCATCAGGGCCCCGGGGAGCTGTTTTTT
CDR3aa: CASSHQGPGELFF

v_gene: TRBV10-3
abundance: once
j_gene: TRBJ1-3
d_gene: TRBD1
CDR3nt: TGTGCCTACCAGGGGGGCTCTGGAAACACCATATATTTT
CDR3aa: CAYQGGSGNTIYF

v_gene: TRBV9
abundance: -
j_gene: TRBJ1-5
d_gene: -
CDR3nt: TGTGCCAGCAGCCTCGGGCAGGGGAGCAATCAGCCCCAGCATTTT
CDR3aa: CASSLGQGSNQPQHF

v_gene: TRBV6-6
abundance: -
j_gene: TRBJ2-3
d_gene: -
CDR3nt: TGTGCCAGCAGTCCGAGGTCGGCAAGACGACGCACAGATACGCAGTATTTT
CDR3aa: CASSPRSARRRTDTQYF

v_gene: TRBV15
abundance: few
j_gene: TRBJ1-5
d_gene: -
CDR3nt: TGTGCCACCAGCAGAGTCGGGAATCAGCCCCAGCATTTT
CDR3aa: CATSRVGNQPQHF

v_gene: TRBV4-3
abundance: -
j_gene: TRBJ1-4
d_gene: -
CDR3nt: TGCGCCAGCGTACAAACCCATGTCAGGTCCACTAATGAAAAACTGTTTTTT
CDR3aa: CASVQTHVRSTNEKLFF

v_gene: TRBV3-1/TRBV3-2
abundance: -
j_gene: TRBJ1-2
d_gene: -
CDR3nt: TGTGCCAGCAGCCGGACCCACTCGGGGAACACCTTC
CDR3aa: CASSRTHSGNTF

v_gene: TRBV2
abundance: -
j_gene: TRBJ1-2
d_gene: -
CDR3nt: TGTGCCAGCAGTCCAGAACGCAACGGCTACACCTTC
CDR3aa: CASSPERNGYTF

v_gene: TRBV19
abundance: -
j_gene: TRBJ1-1
d_gene: TRBD1
CDR3nt: TGTGCCAGTAGTATAGGACAGGGGGGAACTGAAGCTTTCTTT
CDR3aa: CASSIGQGGTEAFF

v_gene: TRBV7-8
abundance: once
j_gene: TRBJ1-1
d_gene: -
CDR3nt: TGTGCCAGCAGCTTGAGCGGGCGGAACACTGAAGCTTTCTTT
CDR3aa: CASSLSGRNTEAFF

v_gene: TRBV11-2
abundance: -
j_gene: TRBJ1-1
d_gene: -
CDR3nt: TGTGCCAGCAGCGTGACAGATATGAACACTGAAGCTTTCTTT
CDR3aa: CASSVTDMNTEAFF